This T cell receptor (beta chain) was documented in a study of T cell responses to AZD1222 COVID-19 vaccine. A note on this clone: Its target is unknown.

Overall study results and limits: Reportedly, close to half of spike-specific TCRs are directed against unmutated variant regions. Seropositive at baseline were only 5 or 6 AZD1222 recipients. Spike-wide vaccine-associated CD4 TCRs dominated at 160-218 and 743-854. Repertoires were collected only later (after the peak T cell response had occurred).

Assay used: immunoSEQ multiplex PCR; TCRdb lists only in-frame clones, some missing. This table has under 300,000 clones, 85% to 95% appearing once. The sequences come from peripheral blood, collected on day 0 of AZD1222 vaccination. This receptor was identified in an adult in good health.

Here the CDR3 reads CASRRTGGTEAFF. The CDR3 coding sequence is TGTGCCAGCAGGAGGACAGGGGGGACTGAAGCTTTCTTT. The chain recombines TRBV5-4 with TRBJ1-1; 10 positions agree with TRBD1. Trimming took 5 bases from V and 5 from J; bases not matched to a gene: 3. CDR1 and CDR2 (germline): SGHNT, YYREEE (reference sequence). The CDR3 loop spans 13 amino acids. The full variable domain, in which reference TRBV5-4 and TRBJ1-1 provide the parts outside the CDR3, is ETGVTQSPTHLIKTRGQQVTLRCSSQSGHNTVSWYQQALGQGPQFIFQYYREEENGRGNFPPRFSGLQFPNYSSELNVNALELDDSALYLCASRRTGGTEAFFGQGTRLTVV.